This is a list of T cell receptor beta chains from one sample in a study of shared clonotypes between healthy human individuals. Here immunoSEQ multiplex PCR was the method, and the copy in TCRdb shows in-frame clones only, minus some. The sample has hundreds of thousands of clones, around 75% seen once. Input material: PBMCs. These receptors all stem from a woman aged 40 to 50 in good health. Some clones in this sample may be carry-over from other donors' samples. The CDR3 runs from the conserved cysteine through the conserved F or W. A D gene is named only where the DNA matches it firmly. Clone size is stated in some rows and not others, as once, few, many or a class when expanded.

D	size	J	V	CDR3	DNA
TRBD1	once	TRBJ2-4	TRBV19	CASSITGAQNIQYF	TGTGCCAGTAGTATCACAGGGGCCCAAAACATTCAGTACTTC
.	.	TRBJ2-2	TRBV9	CASSVTQINTGELFF	TGTGCCAGCAGCGTAACCCAAATAAACACCGGGGAGCTGTTTTTT
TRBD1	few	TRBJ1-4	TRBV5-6	CASSFSGTGSKGEKLFF	TGTGCCAGCAGCTTCTCCGGGACAGGGTCTAAAGGGGAAAAACTGTTTTTT
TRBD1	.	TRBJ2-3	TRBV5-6	CASSLSGQAMDTQYF	TGTGCCAGCAGCTTAAGCGGACAGGCAATGGATACGCAGTATTTT
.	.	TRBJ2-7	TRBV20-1	CSASPVEQYF	TGCAGTGCTAGCCCCGTTGAGCAGTACTTC
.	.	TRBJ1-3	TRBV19	CASSIQEAGNTIYF	TGTGCCAGTAGTATACAAGAGGCTGGAAACACCATATATTTT
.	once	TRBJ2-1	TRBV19	CASSQRGAAFDEQFF	TGTGCCAGTAGTCAAAGGGGGGCGGCCTTCGATGAGCAGTTCTTC
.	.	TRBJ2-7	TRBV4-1	CASSQDLVETPGQYF	TGCGCCAGCAGCCAAGATCTGGTCGAGACCCCTGGGCAGTACTTC
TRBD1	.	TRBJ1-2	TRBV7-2	CASSLAMTGGYGYTF	TGTGCCAGCAGCTTAGCAATGACAGGGGGCTATGGCTACACCTTC
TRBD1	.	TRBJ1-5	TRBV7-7	CASRDTGGTSNQPQHF	TGTGCTAGCAGGGATACAGGGGGGACGAGCAATCAGCCCCAGCATTTT
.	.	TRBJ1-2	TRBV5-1	CASSLDHGESYGYTF	TGCGCCAGCAGCTTGGATCACGGAGAGTCTTATGGCTACACCTTC
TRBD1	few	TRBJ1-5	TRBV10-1	CASSFDRGISDNQPQHF	TGCGCCAGCAGCTTCGACAGGGGCATAAGCGACAATCAGCCCCAGCATTTT
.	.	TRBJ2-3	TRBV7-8	CASSLAPSSASTDTQYF	TGTGCCAGCAGCTTAGCGCCAAGTTCGGCTAGCACAGATACGCAGTATTTT
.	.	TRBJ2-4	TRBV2	CASSEWRLSRENIQYF	TGTGCCAGCAGTGAATGGCGACTGTCTCGGGAAAACATTCAGTACTTC
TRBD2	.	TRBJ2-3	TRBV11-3	CASSLGLADTDTQYF	TGTGCCAGCAGCTTGGGGCTAGCGGACACAGATACGCAGTATTTT
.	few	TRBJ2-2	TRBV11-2	CASRDLNTGELFF	TGTGCCAGCAGGGACTTAAACACCGGGGAGCTGTTTTTT
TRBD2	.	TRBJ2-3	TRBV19	CASSTAARGTSARDTQYF	TGTGCCAGTAGTACAGCAGCCCGGGGGACTAGCGCCCGAGATACGCAGTATTTT
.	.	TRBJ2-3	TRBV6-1	CASSEVWSTDTQYF	TGTGCCAGCAGTGAAGTCTGGAGCACAGATACGCAGTATTTT
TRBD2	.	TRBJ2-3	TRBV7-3	CASSLLAGGADTQYF	TGTGCCAGCAGCTTACTAGCGGGAGGGGCAGATACGCAGTATTTT
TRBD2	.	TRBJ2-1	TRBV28	CASSLGLAGDPGVNEQFF	TGTGCCAGCAGCTTGGGACTAGCGGGAGACCCTGGTGTGAATGAGCAGTTCTTC
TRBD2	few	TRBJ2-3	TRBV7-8	CASTVGTTTDTQYF	TGTGCCAGCACCGTCGGGACTACCACAGATACGCAGTATTTT
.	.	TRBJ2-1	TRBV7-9	CASSPPPWMRDSYNEQFF	TGTGCCAGCAGCCCCCCGCCCTGGATGCGGGACTCCTACAATGAGCAGTTCTTC
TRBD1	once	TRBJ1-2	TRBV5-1	CASSLQPGTGGAKDGYTF	TGCGCCAGCAGCTTACAACCCGGGACAGGGGGCGCCAAGGATGGCTACACCTTC
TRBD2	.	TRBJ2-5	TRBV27	CASSLASGRQETQYF	TGTGCCAGCAGTTTGGCTAGCGGGAGGCAAGAGACCCAGTACTTC
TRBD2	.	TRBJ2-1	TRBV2	CASKAGGSYNEQFF	TGTGCCAGCAAGGCGGGAGGCTCCTACAATGAGCAGTTCTTC
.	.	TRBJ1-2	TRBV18	CASSPTTQASQDF	TGTGCCAGCTCACCAACTACACAGGCATCCCAAGACTTC
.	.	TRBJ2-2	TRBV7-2	CASSYRAGGPVGELFF	TGTGCCAGCAGCTACAGGGCAGGAGGGCCGGTCGGGGAGCTGTTTTTT
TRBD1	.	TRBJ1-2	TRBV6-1	CASSADREVYGYTF	TGTGCCAGCAGTGCGGACAGGGAGGTATATGGCTACACCTTC
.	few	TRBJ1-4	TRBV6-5	CASSPDSLGEKLFF	TGTGCCAGCAGTCCGGACTCATTGGGGGAAAAACTGTTTTTT
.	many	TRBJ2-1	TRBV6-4	CASSEAPLNEQFF	TGTGCCAGCAGTGAAGCCCCTTTGAATGAGCAGTTCTTC
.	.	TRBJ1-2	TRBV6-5	CASSYSGGNFGYTF	TGTGCCAGCAGTTACTCGGGGGGAAATTTTGGCTACACCTTC
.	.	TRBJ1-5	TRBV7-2	CASSSGQGQPQHF	TGTGCCAGCAGCTCCGGGCAGGGCCAGCCCCAGCATTTT
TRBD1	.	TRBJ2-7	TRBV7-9	CASSDRDYEQYF	TGTGCCAGCAGCGACAGGGACTACGAGCAGTACTTC
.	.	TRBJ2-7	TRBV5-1	CASSGGQRASEQYF	TGCGCCAGCAGCGGGGGACAGCGGGCAAGCGAGCAGTACTTC
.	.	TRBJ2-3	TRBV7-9	CASSPATPGTDTQYF	TGTGCCAGCAGCCCGGCGACGCCGGGCACAGATACGCAGTATTTT
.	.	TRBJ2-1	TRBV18	CASSGLGGNEQFF	TGTGCCAGCTCCGGACTAGGGGGGAATGAGCAGTTCTTC
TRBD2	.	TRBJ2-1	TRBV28	CASGVAGVGYNEQFF	TGTGCCAGCGGAGTAGCGGGAGTTGGCTACAATGAGCAGTTCTTC
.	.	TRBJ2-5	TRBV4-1	CASSRFGLQETQYF	TGCGCCAGCAGCCGATTCGGACTGCAAGAGACCCAGTACTTC
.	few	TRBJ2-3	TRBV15	CATSRDLSGSTDTQYF	TGTGCCACCAGCAGAGATCTCAGCGGGAGCACAGATACGCAGTATTTT
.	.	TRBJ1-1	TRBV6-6	CASRTGPPFYPAFF	TGTGCCAGCAGAACGGGACCCCCTTTCTATCCAGCTTTCTTT
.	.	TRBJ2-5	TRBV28	CASSLGNRETQYF	TGTGCCAGCAGTTTAGGGAACCGAGAGACCCAGTACTTC
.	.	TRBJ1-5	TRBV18	CASSPDRRQPQHF	TGTGCCAGCTCACCGGACAGAAGGCAGCCCCAGCATTTT
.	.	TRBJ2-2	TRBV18	CASSPPGNTGELFF	TGTGCCAGCTCACCACCCGGAAACACCGGGGAGCTGTTTTTT
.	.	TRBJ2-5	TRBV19	CASSTPRGETQYF	TGTGCCAGTAGTACCCCCCGGGGAGAGACCCAGTACTTC
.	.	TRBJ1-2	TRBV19	CASNPGLNYGYTF	TGTGCCAGTAATCCCGGACTTAACTATGGCTACACCTTC
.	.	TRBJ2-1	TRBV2	CASSGTFYNEQFF	TGTGCCAGCAGTGGGACTTTCTACAATGAGCAGTTCTTC
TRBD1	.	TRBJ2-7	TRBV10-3	CAISSPYGQGYYEQYF	TGTGCCATCAGTTCCCCGTATGGACAGGGGTACTACGAGCAGTACTTC
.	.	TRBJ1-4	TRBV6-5	CASQGLSEKLFF	TGTGCCAGCCAGGGTCTCAGTGAAAAACTGTTTTTT
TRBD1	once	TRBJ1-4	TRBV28	CASSRQGTNEKLFF	TGTGCCAGCAGTAGACAGGGGACTAATGAAAAACTGTTTTTT
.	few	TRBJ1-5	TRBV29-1	CSVKAGSNQPQHF	TGCAGCGTTAAAGCGGGGAGCAATCAGCCCCAGCATTTT
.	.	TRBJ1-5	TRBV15	CATSSRRTVVEAISNQPQHF	TGTGCCACCAGCAGCCGGAGGACGGTCGTAGAGGCAATAAGCAATCAGCCCCAGCATTTT
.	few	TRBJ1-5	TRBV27	CASSFNSFNQPQHF	TGTGCCAGCAGTTTCAACAGCTTCAATCAGCCCCAGCATTTT
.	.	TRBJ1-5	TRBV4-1	CASSQERPSPQHF	TGCGCCAGCAGCCAAGAACGGCCGTCGCCCCAGCATTTT
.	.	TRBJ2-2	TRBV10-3	CAITQIDGNTGELFF	TGTGCCATCACCCAAATAGACGGAAACACCGGGGAGCTGTTTTTT